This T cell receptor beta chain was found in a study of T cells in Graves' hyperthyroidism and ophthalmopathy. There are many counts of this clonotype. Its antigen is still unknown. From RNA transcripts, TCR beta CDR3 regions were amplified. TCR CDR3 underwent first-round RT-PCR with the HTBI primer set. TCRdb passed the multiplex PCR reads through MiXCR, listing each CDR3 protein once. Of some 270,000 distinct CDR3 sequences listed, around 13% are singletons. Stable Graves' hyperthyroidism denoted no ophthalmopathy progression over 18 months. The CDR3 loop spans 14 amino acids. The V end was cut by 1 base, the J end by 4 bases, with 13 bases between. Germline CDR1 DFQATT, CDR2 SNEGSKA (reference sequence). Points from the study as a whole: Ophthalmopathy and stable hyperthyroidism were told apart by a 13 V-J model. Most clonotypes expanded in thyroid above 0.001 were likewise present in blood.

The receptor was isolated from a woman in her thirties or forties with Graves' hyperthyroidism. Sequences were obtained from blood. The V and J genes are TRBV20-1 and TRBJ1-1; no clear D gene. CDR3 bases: TGCAGTGCTAGAGTCGGGGAGGCTAGCACTGAAGCTTTCTTT. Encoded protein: CSARVGEASTEAFF.